The rows below give T cell receptor beta chains drawn from one sample of a study of T cells in Graves' hyperthyroidism and ophthalmopathy. TCRdb ran MiXCR on the multiplex PCR reads and lists one entry per CDR3 protein. This table has approximately 640,000 distinct CDR3 sequences, approximately 15% appearing once. Sequenced sample: blood. These receptor sequences come from a man aged 50 to 60 with Graves' hyperthyroidism. CDR3s include the opening cysteine and the closing phenylalanine or tryptophan. The D gene is left open where the match is weak. The size entry is marked missing in some rows and otherwise reads once, few, many or a size class.

clone size	V gene	D gene	J gene	CDR3 DNA	CDR3 protein
NA	TRBV5-6	NA	TRBJ2-7	TGTGCCAGCAGTACCGGACGGCCACCCTACGAGCAGTACTTC	CASSTGRPPYEQYF
NA	TRBV4-2	NA	TRBJ2-5	TGTGCCAGCAGCACCGGGGATCCGAGGGAGACCCAGTACTTC	CASSTGDPRETQYF
NA	TRBV3-1	NA	TRBJ2-1	TGTGCCAGCAGCCAAATGCCAGGGTACGGGAATGAGCAGTTCTTC	CASSQMPGYGNEQFF
many	TRBV10-2	TRBD1	TRBJ1-1	TGCGCCAGCAGGGTGCGTTGGACAGGCGAAGGCGGTGGCCCTGAAGCTTTCTTT	CASRVRWTGEGGGPEAFF
many	TRBV7-2	NA	TRBJ2-1	TGTGCCAGCAGCCTAAACCGAGACAATGAGCAGTTCTTC	CASSLNRDNEQFF
few	TRBV12-3/TRBV12-4	NA	TRBJ1-5	TGTGCCAGCAGACACACAGGGCGCAATCAGCCCCAGCATTTT	CASRHTGRNQPQHF
NA	TRBV29-1	NA	TRBJ1-2	TGCAGCGTTAAACAGGGACCCCTCTATGGCTACACCTTC	CSVKQGPLYGYTF
many	TRBV28	NA	TRBJ1-2	TGTGCCAGCAGTTTCGCGACAGGTCACGGTGGCTACACCTTC	CASSFATGHGGYTF
NA	TRBV29-1	NA	TRBJ2-1	TGCAGCGTTGAAGGGGGCCGACTCATCAATGAGCAGTTCTTC	CSVEGGRLINEQFF
few	TRBV6-5	NA	TRBJ2-7	TGTGCCAGCAGTTCTCAGGGAACTTCCTCCTACGAGCAGTACTTC	CASSSQGTSSYEQYF
NA	TRBV29-1	NA	TRBJ1-5	TGCAGCGTTGAGGTAGGGGCCGGTCAGCCCCAGCATTTT	CSVEVGAGQPQHF